The 20 T cell receptor beta chains given below trace back to one sample, sequenced in a study of regulatory T cells in long-lasting Graves disease. According to the study, TCR beta libraries were built with iRepertoire HTBI primers and CDR3-region Arm-PCR. TCRdb redid the calling of the multiplex PCR reads with MiXCR, one entry per CDR3 protein. The sample lists 350,000 to 450,000 distinct CDR3 sequences, around 21% occurring once. As to time point: persistent/refractory GD, antithyroid drugs over 5 years with positive TRAb. Researchers made the TCR library from RNA that was extracted from PBMCs. The input for sequencing was peripheral blood mononuclear cells (PBMCs), taken when the disease was refractory, from a patient treated with antithyroid drugs. All receptors derive from a female donor with Graves disease.

V and J are TRBV7-9 and TRBJ1-1, with D unclear. The germline V and J ends were trimmed by 1 base and 1 base, with 10 bases remaining between them. The CDR3 runs to 15 residues. Germline loops: CDR1 SEHNR, CDR2 FQNEAQ (reference sequence). The CDR3 DNA is TGTGCCAGCAGCTTAGGGCCAGGAACGAACACTGAAGCTTTCTTT. Its translation is CASSLGPGTNTEAFF.

The chain employs TRBV24-1 and TRBJ1-5; D ambiguous. Trimming removed 0 bases from V and 0 bases from J, with 14 bases in between. The CDR3 loop spans 18 amino acids. Germline CDR1 reads KGHDR; CDR2 reads SFDVKD. CDR3 region: CATSDLPEKRASNQPQHF. The CDR3 DNA sequence: TGTGCCACCAGTGATTTGCCGGAGAAGAGGGCTAGCAATCAGCCCCAGCATTTT.

The V call is TRBV10-3, the J call TRBJ2-5; the D gene is possibly TRBD1 (5 bases). V dropped 4 bases and J dropped 4 bases, with 22 bases sitting between them. This CDR3 spans 17 amino acids. CDR1 and CDR2 from the germline V gene are ENHRY and SYGVKD. The CDR3 loop reads CAISGGLHEMKGETQYF. The CDR3 bases are TGTGCCATCAGTGGGGGCCTCCACGAAATGAAGGGAGAGACCCAGTACTTC.

The chain couples TRBV20-1 to TRBJ2-1; 7 bases are a match to TRBD2. The CDR3 sequence is 15 residues long. J was trimmed by 4 bases and V by 3 bases; bases with no gene match: 9. Germline assignment: CDR1 DFQATT and CDR2 SNEGSKA (reference sequence). The CDR3 nucleotides are TGCAGTGCTAGCGGGAGGCCTCCGATATACAATGAGCAGTTCTTC. It translates to CSASGRPPIYNEQFF.

This clonotype was seen repeatedly, ten times or more. The chain recombines TRBV27 with TRBJ1-6; 7 positions match TRBD1. This CDR3 spans 14 amino acids. J lost 10 bases, V lost 2 bases, and 5 bases had no gene match. Germline V lookup: CDR1 MNHEY, CDR2 SMNVEV (reference sequence). CDR3 protein: CASSLGQGVSPLHF. CDR3 in DNA: TGTGCCAGCAGTTTAGGTCAGGGGGTCTCACCCCTCCACTTT.

This clonotype was seen repeatedly, ten times or more. The V gene is TRBV7-2, the J gene TRBJ2-2; D may match TRBD1 or TRBD2 (5 bases each). Trimming pared 0 bases from V and 9 bases from J, leaving 20 bases between. In germline, CDR1 is SGHTA, CDR2 FQGNSA. The CDR3 is 17 residues long. Written as DNA, the CDR3 is TGTGCCAGCAGCTTAGCTCCCGGGACCTCAATGGTTAGGGAGCTGTTTTTT. This sequence encodes CASSLAPGTSMVRELFF. Variable domain in full (rest from reference TRBV7-2 and TRBJ2-2): GAGVSQSPSNKVTEKGKDVELRCDPISGHTALYWYRQSLGQGLEFLIYFQGNSAPDKSGLPSDRFSAERTGGSVSTLTIQRTQQEDSAVYLCASSLAPGTSMVRELFFGEGSRLTVL.

This clonotype showed up just a few times. J is TRBJ2-2 and V is TRBV12-3 or TRBV12-4; D unclear. The CDR3 loop spans 13 amino acids. The V end was cut by 3 bases, the J end by 6 bases, with 8 bases between. The CDR3 DNA follows: TGTGCCAGCAGTTTTGGGGTTTCCGGGGAGCTGTTTTTT. It translates to CASSFGVSGELFF.

The rearrangement uses TRBV10-3 and TRBJ2-6, with a weak D call TRBD2 (6 bases). V lost 6 bases and J lost 1, with 19 bases in between. This CDR3 has 18 amino acids. The V gene's germline CDR1 is ENHRY and CDR2 SYGVKD. The CDR3 is CAIRPDGGFRSGANVLTF. The CDR3 nucleotides read TGTGCCATCAGGCCCGATGGGGGGTTTAGGTCTGGGGCCAACGTCCTGACTTTC.

The J gene is TRBJ1-5, the V gene TRBV10-2; possible D gene TRBD1, 6 bases. CDR3 length equals 13 residues. The V end was cut by 3 bases, the J end by 6 bases, with 9 bases between. CDR1 WSHSY and CDR2 SAAADI come from the germline V gene. The CDR3 loop reads CASSEQGGQPQHF. CDR3 in DNA: TGCGCCAGCAGTGAACAGGGCGGTCAGCCCCAGCATTTT.

Only a few counts were recorded for this clonotype. This chain connects TRBV5-1 to TRBJ2-5, with 7 bases aligning to TRBD2. The CDR3 consists of 15 residues. V lost 4 bases, J lost 4 bases, and 10 bases stayed unmatched. CDR1 and CDR2 from the germline V gene are SGHRS and YFSETQ. The CDR3 here is CASSPGGGSGETQYF. CDR3 nucleotide sequence: TGCGCCAGCAGCCCTGGGGGGGGATCTGGAGAGACCCAGTACTTC. The complete variable domain, with remaining parts taken from reference TRBV5-1 and TRBJ2-5, reads KAGVTQTPRYLIKTRGQQVTLSCSPISGHRSVSWYQQTPGQGLQFLFEYFSETQRNKGNFPGRFSGRQFSNSRSEMNVSTLELGDSALYLCASSPGGGSGETQYFGPGTRLLVL.

This clonotype was seen ten or more times. The DNA of the CDR3 is TGTGCCAGCCTAACTCGGCTAGCGGGAGCCCCGAGCACCGGGGAGCTGTTTTTT. Amino acids: CASLTRLAGAPSTGELFF. The rearrangement uses TRBV28 and TRBJ2-2; 10 bases align to TRBD2. This CDR3 has 18 residues. V was clipped by 8 bases and J by 4 bases; unmatched bases: 16. Per the germline V gene, CDR1 is MDHEN and CDR2 is SYDVKM.

The table lists this clonotype with a few counts. The chain is built from TRBV20-1 and TRBJ1-4; D not certain. Trimming took 1 base from V and 2 from J, leaving 5 bases between them. The CDR3 is 13 residues long. The germline gives CDR1 DFQATT, CDR2 SNEGSKA (reference sequence). The CDR3 reads CSARGRTNEKLFF. The CDR3 DNA sequence: TGCAGTGCTAGAGGGCGGACTAATGAAAAACTGTTTTTT.

This clonotype was seen at least ten times. The chain employs TRBV7-2 and TRBJ1-4; 7 nucleotides align to TRBD1. Germline-derived CDR1 and CDR2 are SGHTA and FQGNSA. The trim removed 0 bases at V and 8 bases at J, leaving 12 bases unmatched. CDR3 length: 17 amino acids. CDR3: CASSLALRGGAEEKLFF. The CDR3, as DNA: TGTGCCAGCAGCTTAGCCCTCAGAGGGGGCGCAGAAGAAAAACTGTTTTTT. The whole variable domain, remainder taken from reference TRBV7-2 and TRBJ1-4, is GAGVSQSPSNKVTEKGKDVELRCDPISGHTALYWYRQSLGQGLEFLIYFQGNSAPDKSGLPSDRFSAERTGGSVSTLTIQRTQQEDSAVYLCASSLALRGGAEEKLFFGSGTQLSVL.

This clonotype was seen only a few times. The genes are TRBV12-3 or TRBV12-4 and TRBJ2-7; D is ambiguous. The V gene lost 6 bases and the J gene lost 2 bases, with 11 bases spanning the gap. The CDR3 contains 13 residues. DNA of the CDR3: TGTGCCAGCAGCCCTGACGTTACCTACGAGCAGTACTTC. This encodes CASSPDVTYEQYF.

The chain joins TRBV7-2 to TRBJ2-5, with D possibly being TRBD1 (6 bases). The length of the CDR3 is 18 residues. The germline gives CDR1 SGHTA, CDR2 FQGNSA. With 7 bases removed from V and 1 base from J, the gap between germline ends came to 25 bases. CDR3 residues: CASTTRGKRVDVQETQYF. In DNA, the CDR3 is TGTGCCAGCACCACAAGGGGGAAAAGGGTGGATGTCCAAGAGACCCAGTACTTC.

Many counts were recorded for this clonotype. The CDR3 loop is CASSQREFYGYTF. Written as DNA, the CDR3 is TGCGCCAGCAGCCAAAGAGAGTTTTACGGCTACACCTTC. The genes are TRBV4-1 and TRBJ1-2, with D unclear. Germline V gene data show CDR1 as MGHRA and CDR2 as YSYEKL. Trimming shortened V by 2 bases and J by 8 bases, and 12 bases separated the two germline ends. The CDR3 spans 13 residues.

This clonotype was counted a few times. This rearrangement joins TRBV30 to TRBJ1-3; D may be TRBD1 (6 bases). V lost 0 bases and J 2 bases, leaving 8 bases between the germline ends. Germline V CDR1 and CDR2: GTSNPN, SVGIG (reference sequence). The CDR3 is 14 residues long. CDR3 amino acids: CAWSVGGAGNTIYF. CDR3 sequence (DNA): TGTGCCTGGAGTGTAGGGGGGGCTGGAAACACCATATATTTT.

The J gene is TRBJ1-2, the V gene TRBV9; tentative D call: TRBD1 (5 bases). Per the germline V gene, CDR1 is SGDLS and CDR2 is YYNGEE. This CDR3 has 13 amino acids. The CDR3 reads CASRPGAGGGYTF. CDR3 DNA: TGTGCGTCTCGACCCGGGGCAGGTGGTGGCTACACCTTC.

There are a few counts of this clonotype. This rearrangement joins TRBV11-2 to TRBJ2-1, with 10 bases matching TRBD1. The junction had 4 bases not matched to a gene; V was cut back by 5 bases and J by 6 bases. CDR3 length: 14 amino acids. Per germline, CDR1 SGHAT and CDR2 FQNNGV. CDR3 region: CASSPWDRGNEQFF. CDR3 bases: TGTGCCAGCAGCCCATGGGACAGGGGCAATGAGCAGTTCTTC.

This clonotype occurred a few times. The chain combines TRBV11-2 with TRBJ2-1; D unresolved. CDR3 length: 15 amino acids. CDR1 and CDR2 from the germline V gene are SGHAT and FQNNGV. Trimming stripped 0 bases from V and 2 bases from J, with 8 bases between. The chain's CDR3 is CASSLDMGTYNEQFF. CDR3 DNA sequence: TGTGCCAGCAGCTTAGATATGGGAACCTACAATGAGCAGTTCTTC.